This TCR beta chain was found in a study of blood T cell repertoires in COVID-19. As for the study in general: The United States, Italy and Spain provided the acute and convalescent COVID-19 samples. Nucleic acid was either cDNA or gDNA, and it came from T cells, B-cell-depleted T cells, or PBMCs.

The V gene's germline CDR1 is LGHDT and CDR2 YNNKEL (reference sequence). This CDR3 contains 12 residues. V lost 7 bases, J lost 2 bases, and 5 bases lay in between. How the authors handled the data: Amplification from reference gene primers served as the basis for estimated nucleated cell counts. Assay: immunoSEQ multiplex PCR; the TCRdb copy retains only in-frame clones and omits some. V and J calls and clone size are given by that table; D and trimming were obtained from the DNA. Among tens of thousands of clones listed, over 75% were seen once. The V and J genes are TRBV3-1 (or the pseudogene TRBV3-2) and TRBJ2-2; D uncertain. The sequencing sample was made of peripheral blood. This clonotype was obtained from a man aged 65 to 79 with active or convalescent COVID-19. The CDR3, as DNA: TGTGCCAGCACCTTTAACACCGGGGAGCTGTTTTTT. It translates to CASTFNTGELFF.